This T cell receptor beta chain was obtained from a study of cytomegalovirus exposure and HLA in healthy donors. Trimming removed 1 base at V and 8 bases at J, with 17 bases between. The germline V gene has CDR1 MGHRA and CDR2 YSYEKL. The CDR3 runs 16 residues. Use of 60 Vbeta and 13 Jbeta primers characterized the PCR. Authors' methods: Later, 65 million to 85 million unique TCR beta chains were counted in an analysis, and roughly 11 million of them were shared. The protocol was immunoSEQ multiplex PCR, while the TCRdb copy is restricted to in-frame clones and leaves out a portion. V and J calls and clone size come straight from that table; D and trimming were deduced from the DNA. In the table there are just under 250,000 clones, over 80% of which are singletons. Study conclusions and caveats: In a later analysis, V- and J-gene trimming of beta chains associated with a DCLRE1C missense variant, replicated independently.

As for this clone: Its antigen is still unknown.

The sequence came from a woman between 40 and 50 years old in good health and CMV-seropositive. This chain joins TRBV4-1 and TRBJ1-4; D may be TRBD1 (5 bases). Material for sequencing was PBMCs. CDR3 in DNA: TGCGCCAGCAGCCAAGGTTGGGGCAGGGCGGGAGAAAAACTGTTTTTT. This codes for CASSQGWGRAGEKLFF.